Below are 13 T cell receptor beta chains sequenced from a single sample in a study of naive and memory T cell subsets. Two oligonucleotides, mixed equimolar, formed the beta constant-region primer covering TRBC1 and TRBC2. Using its own MiXCR run on the UMI-ligation and nested PCR reads, TCRdb lists one record per CDR3 protein. The repertoire holds about 35,000 distinct CDR3 sequences, with about an eighth as singletons. Sequenced sample: effector memory CD4+ T cells from blood. The subset: effector memory, CD45RA- CD27-. The receptors were sampled from a human donor in good health.

About this clonotype: A read error is possible here, since a much larger clone lies one base away. The CDR3 sequence is CSVWGGDLSLTDTQYF. CDR3 bases: TGCAGCGTTTGGGGGGGGGACCTTAGTCTTACAGATACGCAGTATTTT. The chain is built from TRBV29-1 and TRBJ2-3, with 7 bases identical to TRBD2. CDR1 and CDR2 (germline): SQVTM, ANQGSEA. V trimming: 5 bases; J trimming: 3 bases; junction bases outside the gene matches: 14. The CDR3 spans 16 residues.

This clonotype came up once. CDR3 nucleotides: TGCAGTGCTTTGCTACAGGGGGGCACAGATACGCAGTATTTT. This encodes CSALLQGGTDTQYF. The J gene is TRBJ2-3, the V gene TRBV20-1, with 8 nucleotides matching TRBD1. Germline V gene lookup returns CDR1 DFQATT and CDR2 SNEGSKA (reference sequence). The CDR3 extends over 14 amino acids. The V and J ends lost 5 bases and 1 base, in that order; junction bases with no gene match: 5.

In this sample, this clonotype turned up many times. The genes are TRBV20-1 and TRBJ2-5; D unclear. In germline, CDR1 is DFQATT, CDR2 SNEGSKA (reference sequence). Trimming stripped 4 bases from V and 5 bases from J, with 11 bases between. CDR3 size: 12 residues. The CDR3 bases are TGCAGTGCTACAGTCCGCCGGGAGACCCAGTACTTC. It is translated as CSATVRRETQYF.

This clonotype was picked up a small number of times. The rearrangement links TRBV2 to TRBJ1-5; TRBD1 is a possible D gene (6 bases). The CDR3 contains 15 residues. The V end was cut by 4 bases, the J end by 3 bases, with 13 bases between. CDR1 and CDR2 from the germline V gene are SNHLY and FYNNEI. The CDR3 loop reads CASSGQGRDNQPQHF. In DNA form, the CDR3 reads TGTGCCAGCAGTGGTCAGGGGCGGGACAATCAGCCCCAGCATTTT. Full variable domain (rest looked up from reference TRBV2 and TRBJ1-5): EPEVTQTPSHQVTQMGQEVILRCVPISNHLYFYWYRQILGQKVEFLVSFYNNEISEKSEIFDDQFSVERPDGSNFTLKIRSTKLEDSAMYFCASSGQGRDNQPQHFGDGTRLSIL.

This clonotype turned up a few times. The V gene is TRBV7-8, the J gene TRBJ1-3; D possibly corresponds to TRBD1 (5 bases). Trimming removed 0 bases from V and 0 bases from J, with 12 bases in between. Germline CDR1 is SGHVS and CDR2 is FQNEAQ. CDR3 length: 17 residues. In DNA form, the CDR3 reads TGTGCCAGCAGCTTAGCAAGGGGCCCCAACTCTGGAAACACCATATATTTT. Translated: CASSLARGPNSGNTIYF.

DNA of the CDR3: TGTGCCAGCAGTGGGGGGCTAGCAGATACTAGCACAGATACGCAGTATTTT. Its protein product is CASSGGLADTSTDTQYF. The genes are TRBV2 and TRBJ2-3, with D possibly matching TRBD1 (6 bases). Germline V gene lookup returns CDR1 SNHLY and CDR2 FYNNEI. The germline V and J ends were trimmed by 4 bases and 0 bases, with 17 bases remaining between them. CDR3 length: 17 amino acids.

The sample holds a few counts of this clonotype. This chain connects TRBV20-1 to TRBJ1-2; 10 bases are a match to TRBD1. With V trimmed by 5 bases and J by 4 bases, 7 bases remained unmatched. The germline V gene has CDR1 DFQATT and CDR2 SNEGSKA (reference sequence). This CDR3 is built from 14 residues. CDR3 nucleotide sequence: TGCAGTGCTTCCCGGGACAGGGGCGGCTATGGCTACACCTTC. Its translation: CSASRDRGGYGYTF.

There are many counts of this clonotype. The chain is built from TRBV10-3 and TRBJ2-3; a possible D gene is TRBD2 (6 bases). Germline V CDR1 and CDR2: ENHRY, SYGVKD. The CDR3 length is 14 residues. V lost 7 bases and J 3 bases, leaving 14 bases between the germline ends. The CDR3 loop is CAITAGFRTDTQYF. The CDR3, as DNA: TGTGCCATCACCGCGGGGTTTCGTACAGATACGCAGTATTTT.

The chain recombines TRBV19 with TRBJ1-5; 7 nucleotides line up with TRBD1. CDR3 length equals 17 residues. Unmatched junction bases numbered 10, after V lost 0 bases and J lost 5 bases. Germline V gene lookup returns CDR1 LNHDA and CDR2 SQIVND (reference sequence). In DNA form, the CDR3 reads TGTGCCAGTAGTATAGAAGGCGGCAGGGGGGGGCATCAGCCCCAGCATTTT. Its translation is CASSIEGGRGGHQPQHF.

This clonotype was counted between two and nine times. The chain employs TRBV18 and TRBJ1-1; a possible D gene is TRBD1 (6 bases). This CDR3 contains 15 residues. Germline loops: CDR1 KGHSH, CDR2 LQKENI. Trimming removed 1 base from V and 6 bases from J, with 15 bases in between. The CDR3 loop reads CASSPRSGGKAEAFF. In DNA form, the CDR3 reads TGTGCCAGCTCACCACGGTCGGGGGGCAAGGCTGAAGCTTTCTTT.

This clonotype was picked up many times. This chain uses TRBV7-2 with TRBJ2-3; tentatively, D is TRBD1 or TRBD2 (6 bases each). Trimming took 3 bases from V and 1 from J, leaving 17 bases between them. This CDR3 is 17 amino acids long. CDR1 and CDR2 from the germline V gene are SGHTA and FQGNSA. The DNA of the CDR3 is TGTGCCAGCAGCTTTCGTCTCCGGGGGCTCGGCACAGATACGCAGTATTTT. This gives the protein CASSFRLRGLGTDTQYF.

The chain has TRBV7-9 and TRBJ1-4; 7 bases are shared with TRBD1. V gave up 5 bases and J gave up 6 bases; unmatched junction bases: 9. This CDR3 has 15 amino acids. From germline, CDR1 is SEHNR and CDR2 FQNEAQ (reference sequence). The CDR3 protein is CASSHLQGSDEKLFF. The CDR3 DNA sequence: TGTGCCAGCAGCCATTTACAGGGGTCGGATGAAAAACTGTTTTTT.

In its sample, this clonotype ranks as medium-sized. V gene TRBV9 combines with J gene TRBJ2-1, with 10 positions matching TRBD2. V dropped 1 base and J dropped 6; count of bases not matched to a gene: 10. The CDR3 loop spans 17 amino acids. Germline assignment: CDR1 SGDLS and CDR2 YYNGEE. The CDR3 DNA sequence: TGTGCCAGCAGCGTACCAGGGGCTAGCGGGAGTAGCAATGAGCAGTTCTTC. This encodes CASSVPGASGSSNEQFF.